A selection of T cell receptor beta chains follows, all from one sample in a study of cytomegalovirus exposure and HLA in healthy donors. Clones were read by immunoSEQ multiplex PCR, and TCRdb kept only the in-frame ones, dropping some. This repertoire shows 140,000 or so clones, 82% found once; its top ten account for roughly 3.4%. Sequenced input: PBMCs. All receptors come from a male donor in good health and CMV-seronegative. Each CDR3 is given with its conserved first and last residue. Fields, in order: D gene, V gene, clone size, J gene, CDR3 DNA, CDR3 protein. The D gene is left open where the match is weak. Clone sizes are given selectively: once, few, many, or a class where the clone is expanded.

d_gene: TRBD1
v_gene: TRBV19
abundance: NA
j_gene: TRBJ2-4
CDR3nt: TGTGCCAGTAGGTTTACGTCGACAGGGGAAAACATTCAGTACTTC
CDR3aa: CASRFTSTGENIQYF

d_gene: NA
v_gene: TRBV4-2
abundance: once
j_gene: TRBJ1-2
CDR3nt: TGTGCCAGCAGCCAAGAAATCCAGGTTAACTATGGCTACACCTTC
CDR3aa: CASSQEIQVNYGYTF

d_gene: NA
v_gene: TRBV13
abundance: NA
j_gene: TRBJ2-5
CDR3nt: TGTGCCAGCAGCACCGCGTCAGGGCAAGAGACCCAGTACTTC
CDR3aa: CASSTASGQETQYF

d_gene: NA
v_gene: TRBV5-1
abundance: NA
j_gene: TRBJ1-5
CDR3nt: TGCGCCAGCAGCCCGGAAGGGGTTCAGCCCCAGCATTTT
CDR3aa: CASSPEGVQPQHF

d_gene: NA
v_gene: TRBV27
abundance: NA
j_gene: TRBJ2-7
CDR3nt: TGTGCCAGCAGTTTATTCCGGGGCTACGAGCAGTACTTC
CDR3aa: CASSLFRGYEQYF

d_gene: TRBD2
v_gene: TRBV28
abundance: few
j_gene: TRBJ2-1
CDR3nt: TGTGCCAGCAGTGTAGGGACTAGCGGGAGTTGGAATGAGCAGTTCTTC
CDR3aa: CASSVGTSGSWNEQFF

d_gene: NA
v_gene: TRBV2
abundance: NA
j_gene: TRBJ1-2
CDR3nt: TGTGCCAGCAGTACAGGGCTGGGGGATGGCTACACCTTC
CDR3aa: CASSTGLGDGYTF

d_gene: TRBD2
v_gene: TRBV9
abundance: once
j_gene: TRBJ2-7
CDR3nt: TGTGCCAGCAGCCAGGGGACTAGCGTATCCTACGAGCAGTACTTC
CDR3aa: CASSQGTSVSYEQYF

d_gene: NA
v_gene: TRBV6-5
abundance: NA
j_gene: TRBJ2-6
CDR3nt: TGTGCCAGCAGTTACAGGAGGGTACGAGGGGCCAACGTCCTGACTTTC
CDR3aa: CASSYRRVRGANVLTF

d_gene: TRBD1
v_gene: TRBV16
abundance: once
j_gene: TRBJ1-2
CDR3nt: TGTGCCAGCAGCCAATCGGTGGCGACAGGGATCAACTATGGCTACACCTTC
CDR3aa: CASSQSVATGINYGYTF

d_gene: TRBD2
v_gene: TRBV5-1
abundance: few
j_gene: TRBJ2-7
CDR3nt: TGCGCCAGCAGCTTGAATAGCGGGAGAAGGTACGAGCAGTACTTC
CDR3aa: CASSLNSGRRYEQYF

d_gene: NA
v_gene: TRBV6-5
abundance: NA
j_gene: TRBJ1-1
CDR3nt: TGTGCCAGCAGCCGCCGACAGTACATGAACACTGAAGCTTTCTTT
CDR3aa: CASSRRQYMNTEAFF

d_gene: TRBD1
v_gene: TRBV5-1
abundance: NA
j_gene: TRBJ1-4
CDR3nt: TGCGCCAGCAGCCCATTGACAGGGAATCGTGAAAAACTGTTTTTT
CDR3aa: CASSPLTGNREKLFF

d_gene: TRBD1
v_gene: TRBV9
abundance: NA
j_gene: TRBJ2-1
CDR3nt: TGTGCCAGCAGCGTCAACCGGGACAGGCTTGACAATGAGCAGTTCTTC
CDR3aa: CASSVNRDRLDNEQFF

d_gene: TRBD1
v_gene: TRBV11-1
abundance: NA
j_gene: TRBJ2-1
CDR3nt: TGTGCCAGCAGCTTATCCGGGACAGGGTACAATGAGCAGTTCTTC
CDR3aa: CASSLSGTGYNEQFF

d_gene: TRBD1
v_gene: TRBV19
abundance: NA
j_gene: TRBJ2-7
CDR3nt: TGTGCCAGTAGTATAAGGGACAGCCCTTGGGAGCAGTACTTC
CDR3aa: CASSIRDSPWEQYF

d_gene: NA
v_gene: TRBV9
abundance: few
j_gene: TRBJ1-3
CDR3nt: TGTGCCAGCAGCGTCCGGACAACTGGAAACACCATATATTTT
CDR3aa: CASSVRTTGNTIYF

d_gene: NA
v_gene: TRBV30
abundance: NA
j_gene: TRBJ1-1
CDR3nt: TGTGCCTGGAGACCGGACAGGAACACTGAAGCTTTCTTT
CDR3aa: CAWRPDRNTEAFF

d_gene: TRBD1
v_gene: TRBV5-6
abundance: NA
j_gene: TRBJ1-1
CDR3nt: TGTGCCAGCAGCGCGGACAGGGGGCAAACTGAAGCTTTCTTT
CDR3aa: CASSADRGQTEAFF

d_gene: TRBD1
v_gene: TRBV5-4
abundance: NA
j_gene: TRBJ2-7
CDR3nt: TGTGCCAGCAGCACAAATAACAGGGGGGCTCCCTACGAGCAGTACTTC
CDR3aa: CASSTNNRGAPYEQYF

d_gene: NA
v_gene: TRBV18
abundance: NA
j_gene: TRBJ1-1
CDR3nt: TGTGCCAGCTCACCAGGAGGCGGGAACACTGAAGCTTTCTTT
CDR3aa: CASSPGGGNTEAFF

d_gene: NA
v_gene: TRBV4-1
abundance: NA
j_gene: TRBJ1-1
CDR3nt: TGCGCCAGCAGCCAAGTCGGAGATGAGACGGCTTTCTTT
CDR3aa: CASSQVGDETAFF

d_gene: NA
v_gene: TRBV7-2
abundance: NA
j_gene: TRBJ1-2
CDR3nt: TGTGCCAGCAGCTCCGGTGGTTATGGCTACACCTTC
CDR3aa: CASSSGGYGYTF

d_gene: NA
v_gene: TRBV19
abundance: NA
j_gene: TRBJ2-2
CDR3nt: TGTGCCAGTAGTAGCGTCTCCACAGGGTACACCGGGGAGCTGTTTTTT
CDR3aa: CASSSVSTGYTGELFF

d_gene: TRBD1
v_gene: TRBV6-4
abundance: NA
j_gene: TRBJ1-1
CDR3nt: TGTGCCAGCAGTGACGCCGCAGGGGGAGAAGCTTTCTTT
CDR3aa: CASSDAAGGEAFF

d_gene: NA
v_gene: TRBV29-1
abundance: NA
j_gene: TRBJ2-7
CDR3nt: TGCAGCGTTGAAGATCCGGGACATACCTACGAGCAGTACTTC
CDR3aa: CSVEDPGHTYEQYF

d_gene: NA
v_gene: TRBV13
abundance: few
j_gene: TRBJ2-7
CDR3nt: TGTGCCAGCAGCTTGGGGGGGGCCTCCTACGAGCAGTACTTC
CDR3aa: CASSLGGASYEQYF

d_gene: TRBD2
v_gene: TRBV5-1
abundance: NA
j_gene: TRBJ2-1
CDR3nt: TGCGCCAGCAGCCGGACTAGCGCGGCGAATGAGCAGTTCTTC
CDR3aa: CASSRTSAANEQFF

d_gene: TRBD1
v_gene: TRBV28
abundance: NA
j_gene: TRBJ2-7
CDR3nt: TGTGCCAGCAGTCTAGGACAGGGGGGCTACGAGCAGTACTTC
CDR3aa: CASSLGQGGYEQYF

d_gene: TRBD1
v_gene: TRBV6-5
abundance: NA
j_gene: TRBJ2-7
CDR3nt: TGTGCCAGCAGTACCCTTGACAGGGGGCCAAACGAGCAGTACTTC
CDR3aa: CASSTLDRGPNEQYF

d_gene: NA
v_gene: TRBV9
abundance: NA
j_gene: TRBJ1-5
CDR3nt: TGTGCCAGCAGCCCCGCGCGTAGTACAGTCAATCAGCCCCAGCATTTT
CDR3aa: CASSPARSTVNQPQHF

d_gene: NA
v_gene: TRBV11-1
abundance: NA
j_gene: TRBJ1-3
CDR3nt: TGTGCCAGCAGCTACAACTCTGGAAACACCATATATTTT
CDR3aa: CASSYNSGNTIYF

d_gene: TRBD2
v_gene: TRBV19
abundance: once
j_gene: TRBJ2-2
CDR3nt: TGTGCCAGTAACGGACTAGCTGGCACCGGGGAGCTGTTTTTT
CDR3aa: CASNGLAGTGELFF

d_gene: NA
v_gene: TRBV5-4
abundance: NA
j_gene: TRBJ2-3
CDR3nt: TGTGCCAGCAGCTTGGATGCAGGCACAGATACGCAGTATTTT
CDR3aa: CASSLDAGTDTQYF

d_gene: TRBD2
v_gene: TRBV7-9
abundance: NA
j_gene: TRBJ2-7
CDR3nt: TGTGCCAGCAGCCGTTCAGCCGGGACTACCTCCTACGAGCAGTACTTC
CDR3aa: CASSRSAGTTSYEQYF